The sequence of this TCR beta chain was determined in a study of shared clonotypes between healthy human individuals. Germline-derived CDR1 and CDR2 are KGHSH and LQKENI. The V gene lost 6 bases and the J gene lost 3 bases, with 15 bases spanning the gap. This CDR3 is 14 amino acids long. Method: immunoSEQ multiplex PCR; TCRdb's copy keeps in-frame clones and lacks some. The sample records over 1.4 million clones, around 97% being singletons. This sequence was found in a man in his thirties or forties in good health. Sequencing was performed on naive CD4+ T cells sorted from blood. Subset meaning: CD45RA+ positively selected. J is TRBJ2-7 and V is TRBV18; D is uncertain. The CDR3 DNA reads TGTGCCAGCTCCCGTGAGCGTACGAGCTACGAGCAGTACTTC. Translating gives CASSRERTSYEQYF.